Listed below are T cell receptor beta chains from one sample, sequenced in a study of CD8+CD57+ T cells in acquired aplastic anemia. One entry per CDR3 protein results from TCRdb running MiXCR on the reads. The sample holds around 200,000 distinct CDR3 sequences; around 63% are singletons and the top ten take approximately 40%. Source material: sorted CD4+, CD8+, or CD8+CD57+ T cells (not recorded which) from PBMCs. The receptors derive from a human donor with aplastic anemia. The CDR3 runs from the conserved cysteine through the conserved F or W. The D gene is left open where the match is weak. Part of the rows lack a size; the others show once, few, many or a class for expanded clones.

D	size	V	J	CDR3	DNA
-	-	TRBV25-1	TRBJ2-1	CASHGQGHNEQFF	TGTGCCAGCCACGGGCAGGGCCACAATGAGCAGTTCTTC
-	-	TRBV7-9	TRBJ1-2	CASSHLQGSYGYTF	TGCGCCAGCAGCCACCTACAGGGAAGCTATGGCTACACCTTC
TRBD2	-	TRBV7-9	TRBJ2-7	CASREWSSGRVSEQYF	TGTGCCAGCAGAGAGTGGTCTAGCGGGAGGGTCTCCGAGCAGTACTTC
TRBD2	-	TRBV28	TRBJ2-3	CASTRIAGEPDTQYF	TGTGCCAGCACCCGAATAGCGGGGGAGCCAGATACGCAGTATTTT
-	-	TRBV24-1	TRBJ1-2	CATSDGIGGYTF	TGTGCCACCAGTGATGGGATAGGAGGCTACACCTTC
TRBD1	many	TRBV5-1	TRBJ1-2	CASSLDGQGMDYTF	TGCGCCAGCAGCTTGGACGGACAGGGAATGGACTACACCTTC
-	-	TRBV5-1	TRBJ1-1	CASSWDLGAEAFF	TGCGCCAGCAGTTGGGACCTCGGGGCTGAAGCTTTCTTT
-	many	TRBV29-1	TRBJ1-2	CSVGGYTF	TGCAGCGTGGGGGGCTACACCTTC
-	-	TRBV27	TRBJ2-7	CARGHRLAPTYYEQYF	TGTGCCAGGGGGCACAGGCTAGCTCCTACATATTACGAGCAGTACTTC
-	many	TRBV7-2	TRBJ1-1	CASSLGAGIGSNTEAFF	TGTGCCAGCAGCTTAGGAGCGGGGATTGGGTCAAACACTGAAGCTTTCTTT
-	many	TRBV5-6	TRBJ2-1	CASCRWDGDNEQFF	TGTGCCAGCTGCCGGTGGGATGGAGACAATGAGCAGTTCTTC
-	few	TRBV12-3/TRBV12-4	TRBJ2-5	CASSLASNVQETQYF	TGTGCCAGCAGTTTAGCATCAAACGTTCAAGAGACCCAGTACTTC
TRBD2	few	TRBV10-3	TRBJ2-7	CAISDHNLAGELRRNEQYF	TGTGCCATCAGTGACCACAACCTAGCGGGGGAGCTACGTAGAAACGAGCAGTACTTC
-	many	TRBV20-1	TRBJ2-1	CSAGHNEQFF	TGCAGTGCTGGGCACAATGAGCAGTTCTTC
-	-	TRBV12-3/TRBV12-4	TRBJ2-1	CASSLGDPSYNEQFF	TGTGCCAGCAGTCTCGGGGATCCCTCCTACAATGAGCAGTTCTTC
TRBD1	-	TRBV20-1	TRBJ1-2	CSASIAPQGAGSYGYTF	TGCAGTGCTAGTATCGCTCCACAGGGGGCAGGCAGCTATGGCTACACCTTC
TRBD2	-	TRBV20-1	TRBJ2-1	CSARDQGLAGGDEQFF	TGCAGTGCTAGAGACCAGGGACTAGCGGGAGGGGATGAGCAGTTCTTC
TRBD2	once	TRBV10-3	TRBJ2-1	CAIWGSGITGDEQFF	TGTGCCATCTGGGGTAGCGGGATCACCGGCGATGAGCAGTTCTTC
-	many	TRBV19	TRBJ2-6	CASIESSGANVLTF	TGTGCCAGTATCGAGAGCTCTGGGGCCAACGTCCTGACTTTC
-	-	TRBV7-2	TRBJ2-1	CASSPKVVQGSEFF	TGTGCCAGCAGCCCAAAGGTGGTGCAAGGTAGTGAGTTCTTC
-	-	TRBV27	TRBJ1-2	CASSLIGRGEDGYTF	TGTGCCAGCAGCCTGATAGGGAGGGGTGAGGATGGCTACACCTTC
TRBD2	-	TRBV10-3	TRBJ2-1	CAISYLIAGGVNEQFF	TGTGCCATCAGTTACCTTATAGCGGGAGGCGTGAATGAGCAGTTCTTC
TRBD2	once	TRBV20-1	TRBJ2-7	CSASASGRRGHEQYF	TGCAGTGCTAGTGCTAGCGGGAGGAGGGGCCACGAGCAGTACTTC
TRBD1	many	TRBV7-8	TRBJ1-1	CASSAQPGQGTEAFF	TGTGCCAGCAGCGCACAACCGGGACAGGGAACTGAAGCTTTCTTT
-	-	TRBV15	TRBJ1-1	CATSRGRVPTEAFF	TGTGCCACCAGCAGAGGAAGGGTCCCTACTGAAGCTTTCTTT
TRBD1	many	TRBV27	TRBJ2-7	CASSGPGQGLYEQYF	TGTGCCAGCAGTGGGCCGGGACAGGGGTTATACGAGCAGTACTTC
-	many	TRBV19	TRBJ1-1	CASSLRGTWNTEAFF	TGTGCCAGTAGTCTGAGGGGAACCTGGAACACTGAAGCTTTCTTT
TRBD1	medium-sized	TRBV29-1	TRBJ2-7	CSVDPGQGGLEQYF	TGCAGCGTCGACCCGGGACAGGGAGGCCTCGAGCAGTACTTC
TRBD1	many	TRBV4-2	TRBJ2-4	CASSQTDRSFVNIQYF	TGTGCCAGCAGCCAAACGGACAGGTCCTTTGTGAACATTCAGTACTTC
-	-	TRBV7-9	TRBJ1-2	CASSLVGHLYGYTF	TGTGCCAGCAGCTTAGTGGGACACCTCTATGGCTACACCTTC
TRBD1	once	TRBV25-1	TRBJ1-1	CARGGYDTEAFF	TGCGCCAGGGGGGGCTACGACACTGAAGCTTTCTTT
-	many	TRBV9	TRBJ2-7	CASSVAGRGDEQYF	TGTGCCAGCAGCGTAGCGGGGCGAGGGGACGAGCAGTACTTC
-	-	TRBV20-1	TRBJ2-2	CSAPQTHGELFF	TGCAGTGCTCCACAGACCCACGGGGAGCTGTTTTTT
-	-	TRBV7-6	TRBJ2-5	CASSFARQETQYF	TGTGCCAGCAGCTTCGCGAGGCAAGAGACCCAGTACTTC
-	-	TRBV2	TRBJ2-1	CACTGGTGYNEQFF	TGTGCCTGCACCGGGGGGACAGGCTACAATGAGCAGTTCTTC
TRBD1	-	TRBV24-1	TRBJ1-2	CATSVLQGQDLYGYTF	TGTGCCACCAGTGTCCTACAGGGACAGGATTTGTATGGCTACACCTTC
-	-	TRBV29-1	TRBJ1-5	CSVEDGEGNQPQHF	TGCAGCGTTGAAGATGGGGAGGGTAATCAGCCCCAGCATTTT
-	-	TRBV19	TRBJ1-2	CASSIGSAMDGYTF	TGTGCCAGTAGTATAGGGTCGGCTATGGATGGCTACACCTTC